The 4 T cell receptor beta chains given below trace back to one sample, sequenced in a study of blood T cell repertoires in COVID-19. Assay: immunoSEQ multiplex PCR; the TCRdb copy retains only in-frame clones and omits some. The sample has some 210,000 clones; roughly 86% are singletons. Sequences were obtained from peripheral blood. The source is a middle-aged woman with acute or convalescent COVID-19.

V and J are TRBV2 and TRBJ1-4; D gene ambiguous. Trimming removed 1 base from V and 8 bases from J, with 8 bases in between. This CDR3 region has 13 residues. Germline loops: CDR1 SNHLY, CDR2 FYNNEI. CDR3 nucleotides: TGTGCCAGCAGTGAAGACGGCGGAGAAAAACTGTTTTTT. It translates to CASSEDGGEKLFF. Full variable domain (rest looked up from reference TRBV2 and TRBJ1-4): EPEVTQTPSHQVTQMGQEVILRCVPISNHLYFYWYRQILGQKVEFLVSFYNNEISEKSEIFDDQFSVERPDGSNFTLKIRSTKLEDSAMYFCASSEDGGEKLFFGSGTQLSVL.

The gene calls are TRBV5-6 and TRBJ2-6; the D gene is possibly TRBD1 (5 bases). CDR1 and CDR2 (germline): SGHDT, YYEEEE. Trimming took 0 bases from V and 4 from J, leaving 17 bases between them. This CDR3 has 18 residues. The CDR3 nucleotides are TGTGCCAGCAGCTTGGAGGGGAATTCCCCTCTAGGGGCCAACGTCCTGACTTTC. Translated, it gives CASSLEGNSPLGANVLTF.

The chain carries TRBV7-2 and TRBJ2-2; D unclear. Germline V lookup: CDR1 SGHTA, CDR2 FQGNSA. The V end lost 5 bases, the J end lost 4 bases, and 14 bases lay between the germline ends. The CDR3 extends over 15 amino acids. DNA of the CDR3: TGTGCCAGCAGCCCTCCTCGCGGTGTCACCGGGGAGCTGTTTTTT. The encoded protein is CASSPPRGVTGELFF.

V and J are TRBV15 and TRBJ2-7; 11 bases line up with TRBD1. The CDR3 runs to 15 residues. Germline CDR1 LNHNV, CDR2 YYDKDF (reference sequence). V was pared by 6 bases and J by 1 base, with 5 bases of the junction left unmatched. CDR3 nucleotide sequence: TGTGCCACCAGAAAAGGACAGGGGGCGTCCTACGAGCAGTACTTC. Translation: CATRKGQGASYEQYF.